The sequence of this TCR beta chain was determined in a study of Graves' ophthalmopathy and Graves' hyperthyroidism. About the study: Researchers obtained peripheral blood at initial diagnosis, before any treatment had begun.

In its sample, this clonotype was seen many times. Ophthalmopathy donors showed moderate-to-severe activity, CAS ≥3, NOSPECS ≥4 and a duration under 3 months. The diagnostic workup employed clinical symptoms, serum thyroxine, TRAb, thyroid ultrasound and orbital computed tomography. V lost 8 bases, J lost 0 bases, and 5 bases stayed unmatched. CDR1 is MDHEN, CDR2 SYDVKM, per germline. The CDR3 has 14 amino acids. Amplification of the TCR beta CDR3 regions used RNA transcripts (as template). HTBI-primed first-round RT-PCR preceded second-round multiplex PCR. Each CDR3 protein gets one entry after TCRdb re-called the multiplex PCR reads with MiXCR. The sample has 450,000 or so distinct CDR3 sequences, roughly 14% seen once.

This chain uses TRBV28 with TRBJ2-7; 9 bases fit TRBD1. Material: blood. The sequence was collected from a woman aged 25 to 39 with Graves' ophthalmopathy. CDR3 loop: CASFGDRASYEQYF. CDR3 nucleotide sequence: TGTGCCAGCTTCGGGGACAGGGCCTCCTACGAGCAGTACTTC.